This T cell receptor beta chain came from a study of cytomegalovirus exposure and HLA in healthy donors. This table comes from immunoSEQ multiplex PCR, and its TCRdb copy is limited to in-frame clones, with some not included. This table has about 360,000 clones, 70% to 90% appearing once. The donors were members of the validation cohort, which comprised 120 subjects and was separate from the first cohort of 670 or so subjects. CDR1 and CDR2 (germline): MNHNS, SASEGT. The CDR3 covers 13 residues. V lost 7 bases and J lost 4, with 13 bases in between. Sequencing was done on a sample of PBMCs. The source is a woman aged 18-29 years in good health and CMV-seronegative. The chain employs TRBV6-1 and TRBJ1-2; D gene unclear. The CDR3, as DNA: TGTGCCAGCACTTTTTCAGAAAGCTATGGCTACACCTTC. Protein sequence: CASTFSESYGYTF.